This T cell receptor (beta chain) derives from a study of OX40 agonist ivuxolimab in advanced cancers. Across the whole study: Prior anti-PD-1, anti-PD-L1 or anti-CTLA-4 therapy did not bar entry, and less than 50% had some. Study-level findings and limits: Both CD4+ and CD8+ T cell populations in blood had undergone clonal expansion by week 6 at 0.1 to 3.0 mg/kg.

No patient had autoimmune disease or received systemic immunosuppression. CDR1 SGHVS and CDR2 FNYEAQ come from the germline V gene. V was pared by 3 bases and J by 5 bases, with 10 bases between. The CDR3 loop spans 13 amino acids. TCRdb keeps only in-frame clones here, not all; method: immunoSEQ multiplex PCR. The sample lists approximately 160,000 clones; 94% were seen once. Notes on this clone: The antigen remains undetermined.

This chain links TRBV7-6 with TRBJ2-5; D assignment may be TRBD1 or TRBD2 (5 bases each). Sequencing was performed on CD4+ or CD8+ T cells sorted from blood, taken in a trial of the OX40 agonist ivuxolimab. The source is an adult with an advanced solid tumor such as melanoma, head and neck, liver or kidney cancer. CDR3 DNA: TGTGCCAGCAGCTTGGGACGTGCGGAGACCCAGTACTTC. This encodes CASSLGRAETQYF.